This T cell receptor beta chain was sequenced during a study of shared clonotypes between healthy human individuals. Naive CD8 cells comprised CD45RO-negative, CCR7-positively selected cells, excluding terminally differentiated effector memory CD45RA+ cells. Concerning this clone: Sequence at one end of the junction differs from germline and may be a read error. This same CDR3 is encoded by further DNA sequences in the sample.

Germline CDR1 reads PRHDT; CDR2 reads FYEKMQ (reference sequence). This CDR3 spans 15 amino acids. Some clones are missing from TCRdb's copy, which holds only in-frame ones; the method was immunoSEQ multiplex PCR. The sample holds around 1.9 million clones; 93% are singletons and the top ten take around 1.7%. The TCR comes from a man between 18 and 35 years old in good health. Some clones in this sample may be carry-over from other donors' samples. The chain carries TRBV13 and TRBJ1-2; D is perhaps TRBD1 (6 bases). Source material: naive CD8+ T cells from PBMCs. CDR3 sequence: CASSLRDKGNYGYTF. CDR3 nucleotide sequence: TGTGCCAGCAGCCTGAGGGACAAAGGGAACTATGGCTACACTTTC.